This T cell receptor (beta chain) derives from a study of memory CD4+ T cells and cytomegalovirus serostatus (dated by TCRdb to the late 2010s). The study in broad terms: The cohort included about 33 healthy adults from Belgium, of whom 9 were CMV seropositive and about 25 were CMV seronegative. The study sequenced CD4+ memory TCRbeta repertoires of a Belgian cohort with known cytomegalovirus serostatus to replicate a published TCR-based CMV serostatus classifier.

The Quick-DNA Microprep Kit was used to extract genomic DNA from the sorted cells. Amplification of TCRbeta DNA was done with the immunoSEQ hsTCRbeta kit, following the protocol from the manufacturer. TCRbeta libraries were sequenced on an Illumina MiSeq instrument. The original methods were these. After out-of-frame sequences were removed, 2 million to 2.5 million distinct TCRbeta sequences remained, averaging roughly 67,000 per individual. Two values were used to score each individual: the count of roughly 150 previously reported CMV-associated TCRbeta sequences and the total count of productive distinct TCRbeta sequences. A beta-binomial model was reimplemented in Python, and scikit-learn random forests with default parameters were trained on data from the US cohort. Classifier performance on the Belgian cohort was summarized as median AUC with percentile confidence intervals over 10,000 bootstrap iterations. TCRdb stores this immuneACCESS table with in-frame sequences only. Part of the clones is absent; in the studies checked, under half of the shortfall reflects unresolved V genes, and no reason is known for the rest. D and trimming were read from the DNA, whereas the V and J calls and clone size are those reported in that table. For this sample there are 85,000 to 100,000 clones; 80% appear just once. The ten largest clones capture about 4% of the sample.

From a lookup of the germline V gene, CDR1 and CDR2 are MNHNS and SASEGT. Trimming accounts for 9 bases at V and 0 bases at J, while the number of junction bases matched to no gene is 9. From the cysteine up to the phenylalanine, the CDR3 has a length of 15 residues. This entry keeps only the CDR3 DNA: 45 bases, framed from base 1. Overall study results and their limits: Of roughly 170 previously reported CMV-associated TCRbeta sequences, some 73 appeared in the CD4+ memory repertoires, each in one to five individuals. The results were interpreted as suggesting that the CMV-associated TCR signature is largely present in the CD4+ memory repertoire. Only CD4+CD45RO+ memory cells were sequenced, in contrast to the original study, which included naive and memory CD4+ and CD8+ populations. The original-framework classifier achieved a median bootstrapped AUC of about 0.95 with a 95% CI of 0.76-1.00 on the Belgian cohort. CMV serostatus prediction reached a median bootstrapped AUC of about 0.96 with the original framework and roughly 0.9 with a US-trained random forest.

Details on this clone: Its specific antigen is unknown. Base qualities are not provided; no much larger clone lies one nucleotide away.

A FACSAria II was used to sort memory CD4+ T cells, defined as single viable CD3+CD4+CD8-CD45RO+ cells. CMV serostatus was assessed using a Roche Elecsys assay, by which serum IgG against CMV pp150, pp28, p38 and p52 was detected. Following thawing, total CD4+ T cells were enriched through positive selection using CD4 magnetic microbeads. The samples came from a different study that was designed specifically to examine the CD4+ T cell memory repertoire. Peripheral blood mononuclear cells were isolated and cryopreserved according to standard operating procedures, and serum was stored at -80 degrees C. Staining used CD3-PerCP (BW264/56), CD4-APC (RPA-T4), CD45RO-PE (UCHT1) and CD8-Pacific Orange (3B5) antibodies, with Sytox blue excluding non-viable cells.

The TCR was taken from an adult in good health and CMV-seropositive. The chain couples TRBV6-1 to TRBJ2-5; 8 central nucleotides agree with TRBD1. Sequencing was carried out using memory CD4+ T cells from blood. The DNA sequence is TGTGCCAGTCTAGACAGGGGCAGATACCAAGAGACCCAGTACTTC. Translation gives CASLDRGRYQETQYF.